The present TCR beta chain was sequenced within a study of OX40 agonist ivuxolimab in advanced cancers. Trimming cost V 2 bases and J 12 bases, with 10 bases left between them. Germline V gene sequence: CDR1 MNHNY, CDR2 SVGAGI (reference sequence). CDR3 length: 11 amino acids. Method: immunoSEQ multiplex PCR; TCRdb's copy keeps in-frame clones and lacks some. The top ten hold 8% to 9.5% of the sample, which has roughly 50,000 clones, around 90% seen once. Source: CD4+ or CD8+ T cells sorted from blood, taken in a trial of the OX40 agonist ivuxolimab. The chain joins TRBV6-6 to TRBJ1-1; TRBD1 might be the D (5 bases). The TCR sequence derives from an adult with an advanced solid tumor such as melanoma, head and neck, liver or kidney cancer. In nucleotides, the CDR3 is TGTGCCAGCAGTTACGCGGGGGTATCTTTCTTT. This codes for CASSYAGVSFF.